These 18 T cell receptor beta chains came from one sample sequenced in a study of beta chain features in type 1 diabetes. General study findings and limits: In all four CD4+ subsets, TCRB CDR3 length was significantly, moderately reduced in type 1 diabetes.

Antigen specificity for these receptors is unknown. The isolated RNA, all of it, was reverse transcribed, so expressed TCRB transcripts were what got sequenced. Sequencing used immunoSEQ multiplex PCR; TCRdb keeps in-frame clones, though not all of them. The sample shows 160,000 or so clones, about 9% of them seen only once. The sample was central memory CD4+ T cells from blood. These receptors were taken from a woman under 40 with type 1 diabetes.

The chain carries TRBV30 and TRBJ2-7, with 7 positions matching TRBD2. The CDR3 has 13 residues. V trimming: 5 bases; J trimming: 4 bases; junction bases outside the gene matches: 8. The germline CDR1 and CDR2 sequences are GTSNPN and SVGIG (reference sequence). CDR3 DNA sequence: TGTGCCTGGGAAAAGCGCGGGAGTTACGAGCAGTACTTC. Translation: CAWEKRGSYEQYF.

The chain joins TRBV2 to TRBJ2-5; 9 nucleotides line up with TRBD1. The CDR3 contains 13 residues. Germline V lookup: CDR1 SNHLY, CDR2 FYNNEI. V gave up 6 bases and J gave up 11 bases; unmatched junction bases: 10. In nucleotides, the CDR3 is TGTGCCAGCAGCTCCGGGACAGGGTTTGAGCAGTACTTC. This sequence encodes CASSSGTGFEQYF.

A few counts support this clone. The CDR3 loop reads CASSPGTSGFGYEQFF. The CDR3 nucleotides read TGTGCCAGCAGTCCCGGGACTAGCGGGTTTGGATATGAGCAGTTCTTC. This chain links TRBV28 with TRBJ2-1; 12 bases agree with TRBD2. Losses at the gene ends were 5 bases for V and 8 bases for J; bases not matched to a gene: 10. This CDR3 region has 16 residues. Per the germline V gene, CDR1 is MDHEN and CDR2 is SYDVKM.

This clone was detected a few times. The genes are TRBV11-2 and TRBJ1-1; D unclear. The CDR3 runs 14 residues. The germline CDR1 and CDR2 sequences are SGHAT and FQNNGV. The V and J ends lost 3 bases and 4 bases respectively, with 12 bases between them. For the CDR3, the DNA is TGTGCCAGCAGCTTTCGTCAGGTTGGCACTGAAGCTTTCTTT. Residues: CASSFRQVGTEAFF.

About this clone: The sample contains more than one DNA sequence encoding this CDR3. The chain joins TRBV15 to TRBJ2-5; 7 bases are shared with TRBD2. Germline loops: CDR1 LNHNV, CDR2 YYDKDF (reference sequence). The CDR3 has 14 residues. With V trimmed by 0 bases and J by 4 bases, 2 bases remained unmatched. The CDR3 sequence: CATSREGGRETQYF. The CDR3 DNA sequence: TGTGCCACCAGCAGAGAGGGCGGGAGAGAGACCCAGTACTTC.

V and J are TRBV19 and TRBJ1-1; D unclear. The germline gives CDR1 LNHDA, CDR2 SQIVND (reference sequence). CDR3 length: 15 amino acids. The ends were cut back, 3 bases at V and 2 bases at J, with 13 bases in the middle. The CDR3, as DNA: TGTGCCAGTAGTATCGGAGGAGGCGGAAACACTGAAGCTTTCTTT. Protein sequence: CASSIGGGGNTEAFF.

This clone was counted between two and nine times. The chain links TRBV12-5 to TRBJ2-1; D is unclear. The CDR3 has 11 residues. Per germline, CDR1 LGHNT and CDR2 FRNRAP. V was clipped by 2 bases and J by 10 bases, with 6 bases between them. The CDR3 loop reads CASGLNGEQFF. CDR3 coding DNA: TGTGCTAGTGGTTTGAACGGGGAGCAGTTCTTC.

The J gene is TRBJ2-1, the V gene TRBV2; possible D gene TRBD2, 7 bases. The CDR3 totals 17 residues. CDR1 and CDR2 from the germline V gene are SNHLY and FYNNEI. V was cut by 6 bases and J by 0 bases, with 18 bases left in between. The CDR3 DNA follows: TGTGCCAGCAGCGGCGGAGGGGGGGCAGCCTCCTACAATGAGCAGTTCTTC. Its translation is CASSGGGGAASYNEQFF.

This clone was found a few times. The CDR3 nucleotides are TGTGCCAGCAGCTTAGGACAGCAAGAGACCCAGTACTTC. Translating it yields CASSLGQQETQYF. The genes are TRBV7-3 and TRBJ2-5; D is possibly TRBD1 (6 bases). This CDR3 contains 13 residues. Trimming took 2 bases from V and 2 from J, leaving 6 bases between them. CDR1 is SGHTA and CDR2 is FQGTGA in the germline V gene.

This clone has more than one count but fewer than ten. The gene calls are TRBV7-2 and TRBJ2-6; weak D call: TRBD2 (5 bases). Germline V gene lookup returns CDR1 SGHTA and CDR2 FQGNSA. This CDR3 contains 16 residues. Trimming cost V 1 base and J 2 bases, with 9 bases left between them. CDR3 protein: CASSLDRRAGANVLTF. In DNA form, the CDR3 reads TGTGCCAGCAGCTTAGATAGGCGGGCTGGGGCCAACGTCCTGACTTTC. Filled out from reference TRBV7-2 and TRBJ2-6, the complete variable domain reads GAGVSQSPSNKVTEKGKDVELRCDPISGHTALYWYRQSLGQGLEFLIYFQGNSAPDKSGLPSDRFSAERTGGSVSTLTIQRTQQEDSAVYLCASSLDRRAGANVLTFGAGSRLTVL.

The rearrangement joins TRBV7-2 to TRBJ2-5, with 10 nucleotides matching TRBD2. The CDR3 sequence is 14 residues long. V shed 3 bases and J 3 bases; nucleotides not matched to a gene: 1. CDR1 is SGHTA, CDR2 FQGNSA, per germline. The CDR3 DNA is TGTGCCAGCAGCTTCGGGACTAGCGAAGAGACCCAGTACTTC. Translation: CASSFGTSEETQYF.

The chain has TRBV2 and TRBJ1-2; 11 bases line up with TRBD1. J gave up 9 bases and V 7 bases, and 7 bases lay outside the gene matches. Per the germline V gene, CDR1 is SNHLY and CDR2 is FYNNEI. The CDR3 runs 13 residues. CDR3 in DNA: TGTGCCAGCAATGGACAGGGGGCGCCGAGCTACACCTTC. It translates to CASNGQGAPSYTF.

V and J are TRBV27 and TRBJ1-4; possible D gene TRBD1, 6 bases. Trimming took 4 bases from V and 7 from J, leaving 19 bases between them. Germline-derived CDR1 and CDR2 are MNHEY and SMNVEV (reference sequence). This CDR3 spans 16 amino acids. DNA of the CDR3: TGTGCCAGCAGTTCTCAACGGGACACCGACTTTGAAAAACTGTTTTTT. Its protein product is CASSSQRDTDFEKLFF.

This clone was detected a few times. The rearrangement uses TRBV30 and TRBJ2-5; weak D call: TRBD2 (7 bases). The V gene lost 5 bases and the J gene lost 5 bases, with 21 bases spanning the gap. The CDR3 is 15 residues long. Germline V gene data show CDR1 as GTSNPN and CDR2 as SVGIG (reference sequence). This CDR3 reads CAWDNGGARGETQYF. The CDR3 DNA reads as TGTGCCTGGGATAATGGGGGGGCGAGGGGTGAGACCCAGTACTTC.

The V gene is TRBV14, the J gene TRBJ1-2, with no clear D. Trimming left V 0 bases short and J 2 bases short, with 7 bases between. The CDR3 sequence is 14 residues long. From germline, CDR1 is SGHDN and CDR2 FVKESK. The chain's CDR3 is CASSQEARNYGYTF. The DNA of the CDR3 is TGTGCCAGCAGCCAAGAGGCCAGAAACTATGGCTACACCTTC.

In its sample, this clone was seen a few times. This sequence joins TRBV29-1 and TRBJ2-3; D uncertain. Trimming took 7 bases from V and 5 from J, leaving 7 bases between them. CDR1 and CDR2 from the germline V gene are SQVTM and ANQGSEA. The CDR3 has 10 residues. The CDR3 sequence is CSGRLDTQYF. DNA for the CDR3: TGCAGCGGGCGGCTAGATACGCAGTATTTT.

This clone was seen more than once but under ten times. The chain employs TRBV7-2 and TRBJ1-5, with TRBD1 matching over 8 bases. V was pared by 4 bases and J by 5 bases, with 7 bases of the junction left unmatched. Germline assignment: CDR1 SGHTA and CDR2 FQGNSA. This CDR3 spans 15 amino acids. CDR3 coding DNA: TGTGCCAGCAGCTCCCGGACAGGGACGGATCAGCCCCAGCATTTT. Translated, it gives CASSSRTGTDQPQHF.

The chain employs TRBV7-6 and TRBJ1-3, with D possibly being TRBD1 (6 bases). CDR3 size: 16 residues. Trimming cost V 4 bases and J 0 bases, with 13 bases left between them. Germline CDR1 is SGHVS and CDR2 is FNYEAQ. The DNA of the CDR3 is TGTGCCAGCAGCTCCCCGGGACACCTCTCTGGAAACACCATATATTTT. It yields the protein CASSSPGHLSGNTIYF.